This T cell receptor (beta chain) was profiled in a study of multiple sclerosis patients with progressive multifocal leukoencephalopathy. Every PCR reaction included synthetic inline CDR3 controls for all V-J pairings. Method: immunoSEQ multiplex PCR; TCRdb's copy keeps in-frame clones and lacks some. The sample gives fewer than 35,000 clones, roughly 87% of which show up once; roughly 3.1% is in the top ten. The time point here: time of PML onset. Prior interferon beta treatment was universal, and the PML patients were all female. At PML onset, T3 blood samples were taken. The sample here was PBMCs, taken from a patient treated with natalizumab. This receptor was identified in a human donor with progressive multifocal leukoencephalopathy.

The CDR3 region has the DNA TGTGCCAGCAGTTTACACGGGACAGGGGCCTACGAGCAGTACTTC. Amino acid sequence: CASSLHGTGAYEQYF. The V gene is TRBV28, the J gene TRBJ2-7, with TRBD1 matching over 10 bases. The CDR3 loop spans 15 amino acids. Looked up from germline, CDR1 is MDHEN and CDR2 is SYDVKM. After removal of 2 bases from V and 2 bases from J, the junction contained 3 bases not matched to a gene.